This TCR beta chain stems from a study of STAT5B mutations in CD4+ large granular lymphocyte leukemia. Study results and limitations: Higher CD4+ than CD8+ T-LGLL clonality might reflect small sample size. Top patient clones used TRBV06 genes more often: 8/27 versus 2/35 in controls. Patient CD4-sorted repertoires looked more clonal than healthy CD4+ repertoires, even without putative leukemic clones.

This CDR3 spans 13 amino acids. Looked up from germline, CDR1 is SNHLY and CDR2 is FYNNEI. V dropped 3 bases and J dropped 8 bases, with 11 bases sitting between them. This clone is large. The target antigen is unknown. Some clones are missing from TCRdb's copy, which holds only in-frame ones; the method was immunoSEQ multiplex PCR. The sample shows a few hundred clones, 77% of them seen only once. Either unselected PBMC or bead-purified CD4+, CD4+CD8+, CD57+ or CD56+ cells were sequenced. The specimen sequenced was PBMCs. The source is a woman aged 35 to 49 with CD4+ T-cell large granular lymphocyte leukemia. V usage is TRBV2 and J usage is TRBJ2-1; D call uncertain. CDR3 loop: CASSDLERDEQFF. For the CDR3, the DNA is TGTGCCAGCAGTGATTTGGAAAGGGATGAGCAGTTCTTC.